Each of the 29 T cell receptor beta chains below was sequenced from the same sample in a study of shared clonotypes between healthy human individuals. Measured with immunoSEQ multiplex PCR; TCRdb has only the in-frame clones, and not every one. The data show around 560,000 clones, with around 95% seen just once and 0.11% held by the top ten. Selected positively for CCR7 and CD45RO-negative, naive CD8 cells excluded terminally differentiated effector memory CD45RA+ cells. The sequenced sample was naive CD8+ T cells sorted from blood. Every receptor here comes from a woman in her thirties in good health.

The J gene is TRBJ2-7, the V gene TRBV4-1; D is uncertain. There are 14 residues in the CDR3. The germline gives CDR1 MGHRA, CDR2 YSYEKL. Trimming removed 0 bases at V and 3 bases at J, with 9 bases between. CDR3 nucleotides: TGCGCCAGCAGCCAAGATTTAGAAAGCTACGAGCAGTACTTC. It is translated as CASSQDLESYEQYF.

The rearrangement uses TRBV11-1 and TRBJ2-1; D is ambiguous. The germline V gene encodes CDR1 SGHAT and CDR2 FQDESV (reference sequence). V gave up 1 base and J gave up 5 bases, with 9 bases separating them. This CDR3 has 14 amino acids. The CDR3 loop is CASSLEGSDNEQFF. The CDR3 DNA reads TGTGCCAGCAGCTTAGAGGGCAGCGACAATGAGCAGTTCTTC.

The chain combines TRBV5-1 with TRBJ2-6; tentative D call: TRBD2 (7 bases). V lost 2 bases and J lost 0, with 15 bases in between. Germline V gives CDR1 SGHRS, CDR2 YFSETQ. CDR3 size: 18 residues. The CDR3 nucleotides are TGCGCCAGCAGCTTAAGGGGGGGACTCCGCTCTGGGGCCAACGTCCTGACTTTC. It encodes CASSLRGGLRSGANVLTF.

The chain couples TRBV7-8 to TRBJ1-2, with D possibly matching TRBD1 (6 bases). Germline values: CDR1 SGHVS, CDR2 FQNEAQ. The CDR3 loop spans 16 amino acids. With 5 bases removed from V and 3 bases from J, the gap between germline ends came to 19 bases. Here the CDR3 reads CASSAPGAATYYGYTF. DNA for the CDR3: TGTGCCAGCAGCGCGCCAGGGGCCGCAACGTACTATGGCTACACCTTC.

This clone was recorded only once. The rearrangement joins TRBV13 to TRBJ2-2, with a weak D call TRBD2 (5 bases). Germline CDR1 and CDR2: PRHDT and FYEKMQ (reference sequence). The V gene lost 7 bases and the J gene lost 7 bases, with 13 bases spanning the gap. There are 13 residues in the CDR3. CDR3 DNA: TGTGCCAGCAATACACCTGAGGGCGGGGAGCTGTTTTTT. It yields the protein CASNTPEGGELFF.

The V call is TRBV28, the J call TRBJ2-7; D is possibly TRBD1 (5 bases). Germline V lookup: CDR1 MDHEN, CDR2 SYDVKM. The CDR3 spans 16 residues. Trimming took off 3 bases at V and 1 base at J, with 16 bases between the two ends. The CDR3 is CASSFSPRVGSYEQYF. CDR3 in DNA: TGTGCCAGCAGTTTCTCCCCCAGGGTGGGGTCCTACGAGCAGTACTTC.

The chain has TRBV7-2 and TRBJ2-7; 7 nucleotides align to TRBD2. Germline V gene lookup returns CDR1 SGHTA and CDR2 FQGNSA. This CDR3 comprises 14 residues. J gave up 4 bases and V 3 bases, and 6 bases lay outside the gene matches. The CDR3 DNA reads TGTGCCAGCAGCTTTCAGGAGGGAGGGTACGAGCAGTACTTC. Its translation is CASSFQEGGYEQYF.

V is TRBV10-1 and J is TRBJ1-1; unclear D gene. The CDR3 has 12 residues. Germline lookup yields CDR1 WNHNN and CDR2 SYGVQD (reference sequence). Trimming shortened V by 2 bases and J by 7 bases, and 8 bases separated the two germline ends. The CDR3 DNA reads TGCGCCAGCAGTGAGAATGCACGTGAAGCTTTCTTT. The encoded protein is CASSENAREAFF.

The chain combines TRBV9 with TRBJ2-5, with TRBD2 matching over 9 bases. Trimming took 4 bases from V and 3 from J; bases not matched to a gene: 10. Germline loops: CDR1 SGDLS, CDR2 YYNGEE. The CDR3 consists of 16 residues. The CDR3: CASSPWLAGVEETQYF. The DNA of the CDR3 is TGTGCCAGCAGCCCCTGGTTAGCGGGAGTGGAAGAGACCCAGTACTTC.

The V and J genes are TRBV27 and TRBJ2-7, with D maybe TRBD1 (6 bases). Germline-derived CDR1 and CDR2 are MNHEY and SMNVEV (reference sequence). This CDR3 has 10 residues. Trimming left V 11 bases short and J 6 bases short, with 11 bases between. The CDR3: CAVGGTEQYF. The CDR3 bases are TGTGCCGTAGGGGGAACCGAGCAGTACTTC.

V is TRBV27 and J is TRBJ2-1; D may be TRBD1 (6 bases). This CDR3 contains 15 residues. Germline CDR1 and CDR2: MNHEY and SMNVEV (reference sequence). The V and J ends lost 5 bases and 0 bases respectively, with 11 bases between them. This CDR3 is CASSLQGSSYNEQFF. CDR3 bases: TGTGCCAGCAGTCTTCAGGGGAGCTCCTACAATGAGCAGTTCTTC.

The J gene is TRBJ2-7, the V gene TRBV27; 13 bases line up with TRBD2. Germline lookup yields CDR1 MNHEY and CDR2 SMNVEV (reference sequence). The CDR3 is made up of 16 amino acids. The trim removed 6 bases at V and 2 bases at J, leaving 7 bases unmatched. The CDR3 region is CASSLILAGGAYEQYF. The DNA for the CDR3 is TGTGCCAGCAGCTTAATACTAGCGGGGGGGGCCTACGAGCAGTACTTC.

The CDR3 nucleotides are TGTGCCAGCAGTTTACAGGCAGGGAGCTCCTACGAGCAGTACTTC. It is translated as CASSLQAGSSYEQYF. This chain links TRBV28 with TRBJ2-7; the D gene could be TRBD1 or TRBD2 (5 bases each). From germline, CDR1 is MDHEN and CDR2 SYDVKM. CDR3 length: 15 residues. The ends were cut back, 2 bases at V and 0 bases at J, with 11 bases in the middle.

The V gene is TRBV4-2, the J gene TRBJ2-7, with 8 bases aligning to TRBD1. CDR3 length: 16 amino acids. V lost 1 base and J lost 0; bases outside the gene matches: 5. Germline-derived CDR1 and CDR2 are LGHNA and YNFKEQ. The CDR3 nucleotides are TGTGCCAGCAGCCAAGCGGGACAGGTCAACTCCTACGAGCAGTACTTC. Translating gives CASSQAGQVNSYEQYF.

V is TRBV7-9 and J is TRBJ1-2, with D possibly TRBD1 on 5 matching bases. V was cut by 0 bases and J by 6 bases, with 8 bases left in between. Germline CDR1 and CDR2: SEHNR and FQNEAQ (reference sequence). The CDR3 totals 13 residues. CDR3 in DNA: TGTGCCAGCAGCTTAGCCGGGGGGGATGGCTACACCTTC. Translated: CASSLAGGDGYTF.

V gene TRBV10-2 combines with J gene TRBJ2-1; unclear D gene. Germline V lookup: CDR1 WSHSY, CDR2 SAAADI. Trimming removed 7 bases from V and 7 bases from J, with 17 bases in between. The CDR3 is 14 residues long. The CDR3 loop reads CASKHPSRTNEQFF. The CDR3 DNA follows: TGCGCCAGCAAACACCCCTCTAGAACAAATGAGCAGTTCTTC.

This clone was detected only once. This chain connects TRBV6-6 to TRBJ2-7; 8 bases fit TRBD1. The V segment lost 5 bases and the J segment 0 bases; nucleotides outside the gene matches: 3. The CDR3 extends over 14 amino acids. Germline V gene sequence: CDR1 MNHNY, CDR2 SVGAGI (reference sequence). The CDR3 here is CASSGGQGSYEQYF. The CDR3 region has the DNA TGTGCCAGCAGTGGCGGACAGGGCTCCTACGAGCAGTACTTC.

This chain joins TRBV7-7 and TRBJ2-2; 12 bases map to TRBD2. With 0 bases clipped from V and 4 bases from J, the junction kept 3 bases outside the gene matches. The CDR3 has 17 amino acids. The germline CDR1 and CDR2 sequences are SSHAT and FNYEAQ (reference sequence). The CDR3 nucleotides are TGTGCCAGCAGCTTAGCCCCTAGCGGGAGGGTCACCGGGGAGCTGTTTTTT. This encodes CASSLAPSGRVTGELFF.

V and J are TRBV7-9 and TRBJ2-7; D is uncertain. CDR1 and CDR2 (germline): SEHNR, FQNEAQ (reference sequence). V was shortened by 5 bases and J by 1 base, with 9 bases between the two germline ends. The CDR3 runs 13 residues. CDR3 amino acids: CASSATVSYEQYF. CDR3 DNA: TGTGCCAGCAGCGCGACGGTATCCTACGAGCAGTACTTC.

The gene calls are TRBV28 and TRBJ2-5; D is perhaps TRBD1 (6 bases). The better agreement between TRBJ2-7 and the DNA end casts doubt on the J call. The CDR3 spans 14 residues. Per the germline V gene, CDR1 is MDHEN and CDR2 is SYDVKM. For the CDR3, the DNA is TGTGCCAGCAGTTTCATGGCAGGGGACTACGAGCAGTACTTC. Translating it yields CASSFMAGDYEQYF.

The V and J genes are TRBV13 and TRBJ1-5; maybe TRBD1 (5 bases). This CDR3 region has 14 residues. V was pared by 4 bases and J by 4 bases, with 11 bases between. Germline V lookup: CDR1 PRHDT, CDR2 FYEKMQ (reference sequence). CDR3 DNA: TGTGCCAGCAGCTACGGACATGTAAATCAGCCCCAGCATTTT. Its translation is CASSYGHVNQPQHF.

This sequence joins TRBV19 and TRBJ1-2, with D maybe TRBD1 (5 bases). The CDR3 consists of 15 residues. Per germline, CDR1 LNHDA and CDR2 SQIVND (reference sequence). V was trimmed by 10 bases and J by 3 bases, leaving 21 bases between them. The CDR3 here is CATSQPGREDYGYTF. The CDR3 DNA follows: TGTGCCACCTCCCAGCCCGGCAGGGAGGACTATGGCTACACCTTC.

This sequence joins TRBV5-5 and TRBJ2-2; the D gene could be TRBD1 or TRBD2 (5 bases each). Germline V gene lookup returns CDR1 SGHKS and CDR2 YYEKEE (reference sequence). The CDR3 runs 15 residues. With 4 bases removed from V and 2 bases from J, the gap between germline ends came to 12 bases. The CDR3 reads CASSHWDGNTGELFF. CDR3 DNA sequence: TGTGCCAGCAGCCACTGGGACGGTAACACCGGGGAGCTGTTTTTT.

The chain joins TRBV7-3 to TRBJ2-1, with 10 bases that match TRBD2. Germline CDR1 and CDR2: SGHTA and FQGTGA. The junction had 10 bases not matched to a gene; V was cut back by 0 bases and J by 8 bases. The CDR3 has 17 amino acids. This chain's CDR3 is CASSLTSGAGGWDEQFF. CDR3 bases: TGTGCCAGCAGCTTAACATCAGGAGCGGGAGGGTGGGATGAGCAGTTCTTC.

The chain joins TRBV4-2 to TRBJ2-5; the D gene could be TRBD1 or TRBD2 (5 bases each). Trimming cost V 3 bases and J 14 bases, with 13 bases left between them. CDR3 length: 11 residues. Germline CDR1 is LGHNA and CDR2 is YNFKEQ. CDR3: CASSQPGPLYF. DNA of the CDR3: TGTGCCAGCAGCCAGCCGGGACCACTTTACTTC.

This clone has only a few counts. The chain employs TRBV19 and TRBJ1-4; possibly TRBD1 for D (6 bases). Per the germline V gene, CDR1 is LNHDA and CDR2 is SQIVND (reference sequence). With 4 bases removed from V and 6 bases from J, the gap between germline ends came to 9 bases. The CDR3 has 13 residues. The CDR3, as DNA: TGTGCCAGTAGTACCAACAGGGATGAAAAACTGTTTTTT. This codes for CASSTNRDEKLFF.

The genes are TRBV12-5 and TRBJ2-1; D assignment may be TRBD1 or TRBD2 (5 bases each). The CDR3 is 13 residues long. V gave up 2 bases and J gave up 8 bases, with 10 bases separating them. In germline, CDR1 is LGHNT, CDR2 FRNRAP. Here the CDR3 reads CASGLYLGDEQFF. DNA of the CDR3: TGTGCTAGTGGTTTGTACTTGGGGGATGAGCAGTTCTTC.

This chain links TRBV23-1 with TRBJ1-6; no firm D call. TRBV23-1 carries the ORF label, with uncertain function. The germline V and J ends were trimmed by 1 base and 9 bases, with 10 bases remaining between them. The CDR3 extends over 14 amino acids. The CDR3 DNA reads TGCGCCAGCAGTCAATTTTGGGTTAGTTCACCCCTCCACTTT. It translates to CASSQFWVSSPLHF.

Comment on this clone: This sample includes further DNA sequences coding for the same CDR3. This chain uses TRBV30 with TRBJ2-7; D unclear. CDR3 size: 11 residues. Per the germline V gene, CDR1 is GTSNPN and CDR2 is SVGIG (reference sequence). V gave up 1 base and J gave up 3 bases, with 4 bases separating them. CDR3 bases: TGTGCCTGGAGTGCAGGCTACGAGCAGTACTTC. Translating it yields CAWSAGYEQYF.